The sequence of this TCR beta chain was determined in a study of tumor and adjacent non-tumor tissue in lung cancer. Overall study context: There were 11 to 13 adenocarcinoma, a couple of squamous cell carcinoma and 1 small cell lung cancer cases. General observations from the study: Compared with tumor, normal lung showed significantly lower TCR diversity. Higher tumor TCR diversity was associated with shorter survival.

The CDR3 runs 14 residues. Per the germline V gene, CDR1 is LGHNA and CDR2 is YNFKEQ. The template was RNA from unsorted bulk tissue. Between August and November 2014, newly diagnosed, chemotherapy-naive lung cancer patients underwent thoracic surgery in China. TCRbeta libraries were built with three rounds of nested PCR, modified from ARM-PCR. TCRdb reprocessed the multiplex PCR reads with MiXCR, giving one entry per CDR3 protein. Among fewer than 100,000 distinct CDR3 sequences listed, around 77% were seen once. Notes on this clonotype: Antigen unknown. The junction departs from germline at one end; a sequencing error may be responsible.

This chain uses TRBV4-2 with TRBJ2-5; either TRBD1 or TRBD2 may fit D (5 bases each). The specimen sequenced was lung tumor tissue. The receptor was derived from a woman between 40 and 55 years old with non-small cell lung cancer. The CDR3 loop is CASSQEGTSPTKYF. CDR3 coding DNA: TGTGCCAGCAGCCAAGAAGGGACGAGCCCGACCAAGTACTTC.